Shown below are 14 T cell receptor beta chains from a single sample sequenced in a study of blood T cell repertoires in COVID-19. Assay: immunoSEQ multiplex PCR; the TCRdb copy retains only in-frame clones and omits some. This table holds 250,000 to 300,000 clones, roughly 91% found once. Sequencing was carried out using PBMCs or T cells enriched from blood (not recorded which). The receptors come from a woman in her forties or fifties who had been exposed to COVID-19.

The chain has TRBV2 and TRBJ2-1; weak D call: TRBD1 (5 bases). V lost 6 bases, J lost 7 bases, and 19 bases lay in between. CDR1 SNHLY and CDR2 FYNNEI come from the germline V gene. The length of the CDR3 is 15 residues. The CDR3 reads CASRSHGAKGNEQFF. CDR3 nucleotide sequence: TGTGCCAGCAGAAGTCATGGGGCCAAAGGGAATGAGCAGTTCTTC.

The chain joins TRBV4-1 to TRBJ2-7; 8 nucleotides agree with TRBD1. The CDR3 sequence is 16 residues long. Trimming removed 3 bases from V and 3 bases from J; junction bases left unmatched: 10. Germline CDR1 and CDR2: MGHRA and YSYEKL. Written as DNA, the CDR3 is TGCGCCAGCAGCCAGGGCCCGGGACAGGACTACTACGAGCAGTACTTC. This translates into CASSQGPGQDYYEQYF.

This clone has a single count. One end of the junction varies from germline; a read error may be responsible. J is TRBJ1-5 and V is TRBV28; D call uncertain. The CDR3 has 14 amino acids. Germline-derived CDR1 and CDR2 are MDHEN and SYDVKM. The CDR3 region has the DNA TGTGCCAGCACTTTAGGCAGGAGCAATCAGCCCCAGCATTTT. Translating it yields CASTLGRSNQPQHF.

This chain connects TRBV5-6 to TRBJ2-1; 11 bases match TRBD2. Trimming cost V 0 bases and J 4 bases; bases outside gene matches: 6. This CDR3 contains 17 residues. Germline lookup yields CDR1 SGHDT and CDR2 YYEEEE. The CDR3 reads CASSLEIAGGPYNEQFF. CDR3 bases: TGTGCCAGCAGCTTGGAAATAGCGGGGGGGCCTTACAATGAGCAGTTCTTC. The entire variable domain, with the rest obtained from reference TRBV5-6 and TRBJ2-1, is as follows: DAGVTQSPTHLIKTRGQQVTLRCSPKSGHDTVSWYQQALGQGPQFIFQYYEEEERQRGNFPDRFSGHQFPNYSSELNVNALLLGDSALYLCASSLEIAGGPYNEQFFGPGTRLTVL.

A remark on this clone: Other DNA sequences from this sample encode an identical CDR3 as well. J is TRBJ2-2 and V is TRBV19, with TRBD1 matching 8 bases. CDR3 size: 14 residues. From germline, CDR1 is LNHDA and CDR2 SQIVND (reference sequence). V lost 1 base to trimming and J lost 5 bases; unmatched junction nucleotides: 0. The CDR3 loop is CASSIGTGTGELFF. Here the CDR3 DNA reads TGTGCCAGTAGTATAGGGACAGGGACCGGGGAGCTGTTTTTT.

The chain couples TRBV30 to TRBJ2-3; D is ambiguous. The CDR3 is 14 amino acids. CDR1 is GTSNPN and CDR2 is SVGIG in the germline V gene (reference sequence). V was pared by 4 bases and J by 4 bases, with 15 bases between. DNA for the CDR3: TGTGCCTGGAACACCGACCTTGGGCCAGATACGCAGTATTTT. Its protein product is CAWNTDLGPDTQYF. The variable domain in full, completed from reference TRBV30 and TRBJ2-3, reads SQTIHQWPATLVQPVGSPLSLECTVEGTSNPNLYWYRQAAGRGLQLLFYSVGIGQISSEVPQNLSASRPQDRQFILSSKKLLLSDSGFYLCAWNTDLGPDTQYFGPGTRLTVL.

The rearrangement uses TRBV29-1 and TRBJ2-1; D call uncertain. Germline CDR1 reads SQVTM; CDR2 reads ANQGSEA. Trimming cost V 4 bases and J 1 base, with 29 bases left between them. This CDR3 is built from 20 residues. CDR3 protein: CSVVVRFWPATPLSYNEQFF. Written as DNA, the CDR3 is TGCAGCGTTGTTGTCAGGTTTTGGCCAGCCACCCCACTTTCCTACAATGAGCAGTTCTTC.

The chain recombines TRBV3-1 (or the pseudogene TRBV3-2) with TRBJ1-1; possible D gene TRBD1, 6 bases. V lost 0 bases and J 8 bases, leaving 16 bases between the germline ends. The length of the CDR3 is 15 residues. Germline-derived CDR1 and CDR2 are LGHDT and YNNKEL (reference sequence). The CDR3 DNA sequence: TGTGCCAGCAGCCAAGAGCGGGTACGACAGGTCGAAGCTTTCTTT. Encoded protein: CASSQERVRQVEAFF.

The chain employs TRBV4-2 and TRBJ2-7, with D perhaps matching TRBD2 (7 bases). Per germline, CDR1 LGHNA and CDR2 YNFKEQ. V was trimmed by 0 bases and J by 7 bases, leaving 16 bases between them. This CDR3 contains 15 residues. In nucleotides, the CDR3 is TGTGCCAGCAGCCAAGATATCGGGGGGCGCTGGGAGCAGTACTTC. This translates into CASSQDIGGRWEQYF.

This clone was detected only a few times. The CDR3: CASSPPGPGGPYEQYF. CDR3 bases: TGTGCCAGCTCACCACCAGGCCCAGGGGGCCCCTACGAGCAGTACTTC. V and J are TRBV18 and TRBJ2-7; TRBD1 matches 8 bases. Looked up from germline, CDR1 is KGHSH and CDR2 is LQKENI. Unmatched junction bases numbered 6, after V lost 0 bases and J lost 2 bases. The CDR3 is 16 amino acids.

This clone was recorded once. The chain combines TRBV28 with TRBJ2-2; 7 nucleotides align to TRBD1. The CDR3 sequence is 14 residues long. V lost 2 bases to trimming and J lost 7 bases; unmatched junction nucleotides: 4. Looked up from germline, CDR1 is MDHEN and CDR2 is SYDVKM. The CDR3 is CASSLRGRYGELFF. The CDR3, as DNA: TGTGCCAGCAGTTTAAGGGGGCGCTACGGGGAGCTGTTTTTT.

In the case of this clone: The identical CDR3 is also encoded by other nucleotide sequences in the sample. The rearrangement uses TRBV5-1 and TRBJ2-7, with D possibly matching TRBD1 (7 bases). Germline V lookup: CDR1 SGHRS, CDR2 YFSETQ. Deletions cut 3 bases from V and 4 bases from J, with 14 bases between. The CDR3 loop spans 14 amino acids. CDR3 sequence (DNA): TGCGCCAGCAGCTCAGGGGGGACAGCTTACGAGCAGTACTTC. It is translated as CASSSGGTAYEQYF.

This clone is a singleton in its sample. This sequence joins TRBV5-1 and TRBJ2-7, with TRBD2 identical over 9 bases. In germline, CDR1 is SGHRS, CDR2 YFSETQ. V gave up 1 base and J gave up 0 bases; unmatched junction bases: 8. There are 17 residues in the CDR3. CDR3 bases: TGCGCCAGCAGCTTGTGGTCTAGCGGGGCGAGCTCCTACGAGCAGTACTTC. This translates into CASSLWSSGASSYEQYF.

This clone was picked up a small number of times. V is TRBV10-3 and J is TRBJ2-2; TRBD2 matches 11 bases. The V gene end was trimmed by 5 bases and the J gene end by 7 bases; junction bases not matched to a gene: 6. This CDR3 comprises 15 residues. CDR1 and CDR2 (germline): ENHRY, SYGVKD. CDR3: CAISPSGGQLGELFF. The DNA of the CDR3 is TGTGCCATCAGTCCTAGCGGGGGGCAACTCGGGGAGCTGTTTTTT.